This is a list of T cell receptor beta chains from one sample in a study of cytomegalovirus exposure and HLA in healthy donors. Clones were sequenced by immunoSEQ multiplex PCR, and TCRdb holds only the in-frame ones, with some missing. The table lists about 130,000 clones, 75% to 90% of them singletons, with approximately 20% in the top ten. Specimen: PBMCs. The receptor set was obtained from a man aged 18 to 35 in good health and CMV-seropositive. The CDR3 runs from the conserved cysteine through the conserved F or W. Each record gives: CDR3 DNA, CDR3 protein, clone size, CDR3 length, J gene, V gene, D gene. D genes are given only for firm matches. Only some rows state a clone size, as once, few, many or a class for expanded clones.

CDR3 DNA: TGTGCCAGCAGTGAAATAAGTGGGGGGGCCTACGAGCAGTACTTC
CDR3 protein: CASSEISGGAYEQYF
clone size: once
CDR3 length: 15
J gene: TRBJ2-7
V gene: TRBV6-1
D gene: TRBD2

CDR3 DNA: TGTGCCAGCAGTACTCCCCAGCGGGGATTCACAGATACGCAGTATTTT
CDR3 protein: CASSTPQRGFTDTQYF
clone size: once
CDR3 length: 16
J gene: TRBJ2-3
V gene: TRBV2
D gene: TRBD2

CDR3 DNA: TGTGCCAGCAGCGTCGGCGGGGGGCCTTCGGTGTCGCAGTTCTTC
CDR3 protein: CASSVGGGPSVSQFF
clone size: .
CDR3 length: 15
J gene: TRBJ2-1
V gene: TRBV9
D gene: TRBD2

CDR3 DNA: TGTGCCAGCAATCCAAGGGGGCAGGGCTATGGCTACACCTTC
CDR3 protein: CASNPRGQGYGYTF
clone size: .
CDR3 length: 14
J gene: TRBJ1-2
V gene: TRBV6-5
D gene: TRBD1

CDR3 DNA: TGTGCCAGTAGCGAGACAGGGTTCGCGGCGAATGGCTACACCTTC
CDR3 protein: CASSETGFAANGYTF
clone size: .
CDR3 length: 15
J gene: TRBJ1-2
V gene: TRBV19
D gene: TRBD1

CDR3 DNA: TGTGCCAGCAGCTTAGGCAGGGGAGAGACCCAGTACTTC
CDR3 protein: CASSLGRGETQYF
clone size: .
CDR3 length: 13
J gene: TRBJ2-5
V gene: TRBV5-6
D gene: .

CDR3 DNA: TGTGCCAGCAGTCTCAGCGGGGGGCCGATGACTGAAGCTTTCTTT
CDR3 protein: CASSLSGGPMTEAFF
clone size: .
CDR3 length: 15
J gene: TRBJ1-1
V gene: TRBV9
D gene: .

CDR3 DNA: TGTGCCAGCAGTCAAGGACTAGTTTTTTACACAGATACGCAGTATTTT
CDR3 protein: CASSQGLVFYTDTQYF
clone size: .
CDR3 length: 16
J gene: TRBJ2-3
V gene: TRBV6-1
D gene: TRBD2

CDR3 DNA: TGTGCCAGCAGGGCTGGCCGCACAGATACGCAGTATTTT
CDR3 protein: CASRAGRTDTQYF
clone size: .
CDR3 length: 13
J gene: TRBJ2-3
V gene: TRBV2
D gene: .

CDR3 DNA: TGTGCCAGCAGCTTGGGCCCCCCGGGGTCCAGCAATCAGCCCCAGCATTTT
CDR3 protein: CASSLGPPGSSNQPQHF
clone size: once
CDR3 length: 17
J gene: TRBJ1-5
V gene: TRBV7-2
D gene: .

CDR3 DNA: TGTGCCAGTAGTCCCCACCCCTCGAGCCCGAACTCCTACGAGCAGTACTTC
CDR3 protein: CASSPHPSSPNSYEQYF
clone size: .
CDR3 length: 17
J gene: TRBJ2-7
V gene: TRBV19
D gene: .

CDR3 DNA: TGCAGCGTCGTGGGGCAGGGCCAAACCGGGGAGCTGTTTTTT
CDR3 protein: CSVVGQGQTGELFF
clone size: .
CDR3 length: 14
J gene: TRBJ2-2
V gene: TRBV29-1
D gene: .